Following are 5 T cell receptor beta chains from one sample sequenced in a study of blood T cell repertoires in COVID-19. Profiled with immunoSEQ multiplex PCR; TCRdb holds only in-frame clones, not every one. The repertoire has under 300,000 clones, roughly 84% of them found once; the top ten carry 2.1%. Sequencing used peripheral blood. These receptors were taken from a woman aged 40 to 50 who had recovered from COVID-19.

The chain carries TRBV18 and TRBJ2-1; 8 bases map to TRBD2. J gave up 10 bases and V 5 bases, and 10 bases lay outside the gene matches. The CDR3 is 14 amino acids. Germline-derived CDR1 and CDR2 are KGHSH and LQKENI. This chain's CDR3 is CASSSGLDPREQFF. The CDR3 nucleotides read TGTGCCAGCTCATCGGGACTAGATCCAAGGGAGCAGTTCTTC.

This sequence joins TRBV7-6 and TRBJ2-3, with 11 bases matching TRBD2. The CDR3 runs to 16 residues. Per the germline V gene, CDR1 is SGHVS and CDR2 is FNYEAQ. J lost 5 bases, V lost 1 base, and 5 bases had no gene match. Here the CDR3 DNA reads TGTGCCAGCAGCTTAGGGGCTAGCGGGGGGATAGATACGCAGTATTTT. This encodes CASSLGASGGIDTQYF.

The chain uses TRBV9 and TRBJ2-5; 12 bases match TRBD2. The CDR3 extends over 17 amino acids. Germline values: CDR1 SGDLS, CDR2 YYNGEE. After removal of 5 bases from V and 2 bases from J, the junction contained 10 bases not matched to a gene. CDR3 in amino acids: CASSEGLAGGGQETQYF. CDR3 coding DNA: TGTGCCAGCAGTGAGGGGCTAGCGGGAGGGGGACAAGAGACCCAGTACTTC.

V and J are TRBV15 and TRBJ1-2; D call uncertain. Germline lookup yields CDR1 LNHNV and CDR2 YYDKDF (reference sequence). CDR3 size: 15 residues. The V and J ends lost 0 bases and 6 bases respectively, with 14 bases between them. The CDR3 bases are TGTGCCACCAGCAGAGAACAGCCTGCTGCAAATGGCTACACCTTC. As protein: CATSREQPAANGYTF.

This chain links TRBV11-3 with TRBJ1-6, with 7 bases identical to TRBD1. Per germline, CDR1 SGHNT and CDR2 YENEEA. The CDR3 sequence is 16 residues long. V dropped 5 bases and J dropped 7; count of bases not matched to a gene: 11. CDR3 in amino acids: CASSTQGGFGNSPLHF. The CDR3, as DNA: TGTGCCAGCAGCACGCAAGGGGGCTTCGGGAATTCACCCCTCCACTTT.